This is a list of T cell receptor beta chains from one sample in a study of blood T cell repertoires in COVID-19. Clones were sequenced by immunoSEQ multiplex PCR, and TCRdb holds only the in-frame ones, with some missing. The data show roughly 200,000 clones, about 75% seen once. The sequenced sample consisted of peripheral blood. These receptors originate from a woman in her forties or fifties with active or convalescent COVID-19. Each CDR3 is given with its conserved first and last residue. The D gene is left open where the match is weak. The size field is filled for only some rows; it gives once, few, many or a size class.

d_gene	j_gene	abundance	v_gene	CDR3nt	CDR3aa
TRBD1	TRBJ1-1	NA	TRBV6-5	TGTGCCAGCAGTTACTCAGGGGGCTCTGAAGCTTTCTTT	CASSYSGGSEAFF
NA	TRBJ2-7	NA	TRBV18	TGTGCCAGCTCACCAGGGAGGTACGAGCAGTACTTC	CASSPGRYEQYF
NA	TRBJ1-4	NA	TRBV9	TGTGCCAGCAGCGTAGGGCCGACAGCAACTAATGAAAAACTGTTTTTT	CASSVGPTATNEKLFF
TRBD2	TRBJ2-5	NA	TRBV6-2/TRBV6-3	TGTGCCAGCAGCGGGGGGGTCCAGACCCAGTACTTC	CASSGGVQTQYF
NA	TRBJ2-5	NA	TRBV10-3	TGTGCCATCAGACATGGTACGGAGCAGGAGACCCAGTACTTC	CAIRHGTEQETQYF
TRBD2	TRBJ2-5	NA	TRBV18	TGTGCCAGCTCACCAAATCGGGATAGCGGGGGAGGAGAGACCCAGTACTTC	CASSPNRDSGGGETQYF
NA	TRBJ1-5	NA	TRBV30	TGTGCCTGGGGACAGTTCAATCAGCCCCAGCATTTT	CAWGQFNQPQHF
NA	TRBJ1-3	NA	TRBV28	TGTGCCAGCAGACCTCCACCGGGACAACCTGGAAACACCATATATTTT	CASRPPPGQPGNTIYF
TRBD1	TRBJ2-2	NA	TRBV7-3	TGTGCCAGCAGCTTGAGGGGGCGAAACACCGGGGAGCTGTTTTTT	CASSLRGRNTGELFF
TRBD1	TRBJ2-2	NA	TRBV12-5	TGTGCTAGTGGTCCCGGACAGGGGGCGCCTACCGGGGAGCTGTTTTTT	CASGPGQGAPTGELFF
TRBD1	TRBJ1-1	NA	TRBV28	TGTGCCGTAAACAGGGGGTCCAAGGGATGGTATAGGCTAACGGACACTGAAGCTTTCTTT	CAVNRGSKGWYRLTDTEAFF
NA	TRBJ2-7	NA	TRBV15	TGTGCCACCAGCAGAGCCCCACAGGGCCCCTACGAGCAGTACTTC	CATSRAPQGPYEQYF
NA	TRBJ1-2	NA	TRBV28	TGTGCCAGCAGTTTGTTACAGGGAGGCTACACCTTC	CASSLLQGGYTF
TRBD2	TRBJ2-7	NA	TRBV6-5	TGTGCCACGCGCCCAGCGGGAGTATACGAGCAGTACTTC	CATRPAGVYEQYF
TRBD1	TRBJ1-3	NA	TRBV4-3	TGCGCCAGCAGCCCCGGCCTACGGACAGGGGCAAACACCATATATTTT	CASSPGLRTGANTIYF
NA	TRBJ1-6	NA	TRBV27	TGTGCCAGCAGTTTATGGGGGGGAAGTAATTCACCCCTCCACTTT	CASSLWGGSNSPLHF
NA	TRBJ2-3	once	TRBV7-2	TGTGCCAGCAGTTTCCTAACTAGCACAGATACGCAGTATTTT	CASSFLTSTDTQYF
NA	TRBJ2-3	NA	TRBV28	TGTGCCAGCAGTTTAGGGCAGCTCGCAGATACGCAGTATTTT	CASSLGQLADTQYF
NA	TRBJ2-3	once	TRBV2	TGTGCCAGCAGTGTTAACGTAGCTAGCACAGATACGCAGTATTTT	CASSVNVASTDTQYF
TRBD2	TRBJ2-3	NA	TRBV30	TGTGCCTGGAGTCAGACTAGCGGGACAGATACGCAGTATTTT	CAWSQTSGTDTQYF